This T cell receptor beta chain was identified during a study of blood T cell repertoires in COVID-19. Study background: Samples of COVID-19 (acute and convalescent) were obtained from the United States, Italy and Spain.

Repertoires were generated with immunoSEQ multiplex PCR, while TCRdb's copy carries only in-frame clones and drops some. The profile shows about 140,000 clones, approximately 80% of them singletons. Germline V gene sequence: CDR1 SQVTM, CDR2 ANQGSEA. V lost 4 bases, J lost 0 bases, and 9 bases lay in between. This CDR3 spans 13 amino acids. The receptor's source is a woman between 18 and 29 years old who had been exposed to COVID-19. Sequenced material: PBMCs or T cells enriched from blood (not recorded which). V and J are TRBV29-1 and TRBJ1-1; no definite D call. This chain's CDR3 is CSVAGRLNTEAFF. In DNA, the CDR3 is TGCAGCGTTGCGGGGAGGCTGAACACTGAAGCTTTCTTT.